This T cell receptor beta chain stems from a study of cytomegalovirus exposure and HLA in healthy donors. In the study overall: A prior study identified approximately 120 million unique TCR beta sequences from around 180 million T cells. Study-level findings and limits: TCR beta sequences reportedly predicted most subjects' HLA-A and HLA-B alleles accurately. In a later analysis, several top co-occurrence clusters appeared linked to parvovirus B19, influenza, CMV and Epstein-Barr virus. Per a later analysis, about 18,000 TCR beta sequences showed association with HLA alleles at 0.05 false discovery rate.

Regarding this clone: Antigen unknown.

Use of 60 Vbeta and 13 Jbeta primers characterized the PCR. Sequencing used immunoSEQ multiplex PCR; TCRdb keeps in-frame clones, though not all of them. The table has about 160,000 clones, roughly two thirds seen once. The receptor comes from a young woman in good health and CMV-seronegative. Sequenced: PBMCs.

The CDR3 here is CASSQEGQGFDTAFF. The CDR3 DNA sequence: TGCGCCAGCAGCCAAGAGGGACAGGGTTTTGACACAGCTTTCTTT. The J gene is TRBJ1-1, the V gene TRBV4-3, with TRBD1 matching 9 bases. Germline values: CDR1 LGHNA, CDR2 YSLEER. Trimming took 0 bases from V and 10 from J; bases not matched to a gene: 9. This CDR3 spans 15 amino acids.